This entry describes one TCR beta chain. This clonotype was recorded many times. It lacks a known antigen. Base qualities are not recorded, but no much larger clone differs from it by a single base. For repertoire sequencing, the TCR beta CDR3 regions were amplified from RNA transcripts. The first round of RT-PCR was done with HTBI primers and the Qiagen OneStep RT-PCR kit, and was followed by a second round of multiplex PCR, then size selection and purification. Sequencing of the libraries was carried out on an Illumina HiSeq2000 in paired-end mode with 100 bp reads. As for the authors' bioinformatics: SOAPnuke was used to process the reads, throwing out any read that had adapters, had uncalled bases, had a mean Phred below 15, or lacked an exact constant-primer or identifier match. COPE v1.2.5 was used to merge the high-quality paired reads. Unique nucleotide sequences were defined as clonotypes and aligned to IMGT TRB V, D and J references using MiTCR v1.1. Only V-J combinations with frequency above 0.0001 were analysed, covering approximately 99% of repertoires. A TCR clonal expansion and chaos score per V-J combination was defined as the ratio of F50 clonal expansion to chaos observed in the TCRdist matrix. Welch's t-statistics and random forest were used to reduce features to about 13 V-J combinations, which were fed into a naive Bayes classifier. Thyroid-blood repertoire similarity was quantified with the Morisita-Horn index. TCRdb reprocessing: public reads trimmed at Q25 with fastp, clones called with MiXCR, in-frame beta chains kept. CDR3 protein sequences are deduplicated, and each keeps its most common genes and DNA. In this record, the V and J calls reflect TCRdb's handling and not the investigators' own analysis. A total of 350,000 to 400,000 distinct CDR3 sequences appear in this sample, about 18% of them only once. Around 1.6% of the sample is in the top ten clones.

These data belong to a study of Graves' ophthalmopathy and Graves' hyperthyroidism (dated by TCRdb to the late 2010s). Describing the broader study: Peripheral blood samples were taken at the time of initial diagnosis, before any treatment was given. An independent validation cohort comprised fewer than 20 hyperthyroidism patients and over 15 patients who later progressed from hyperthyroidism to ophthalmopathy. Following sampling, methimazole starting at 30 mg daily was administered to hyperthyroidism patients, and high-dose intravenous methylprednisolone was administered to ophthalmopathy patients. In total, over 130 blood samples were TCR-sequenced: fewer than 50 ophthalmopathy, under 80 hyperthyroidism and around 17 hyperthyroidism-to-ophthalmopathy patients. The 95 to 100 discovery patients were randomly split 7:3 into training and test sets. A discovery set of 95 to 100 patients (43 ophthalmopathy, about 59 stable hyperthyroidism) was enrolled to explore V-J signatures distinguishing ophthalmopathy from hyperthyroidism. The study used TCR beta repertoire signatures to distinguish Graves' ophthalmopathy from Graves' hyperthyroidism and to predict progression to ophthalmopathy. In roughly 6 hyperthyroidism patients, T-cell repertoires of thyroid tissue and blood were compared. The investigation overall reported the following: Most expanded thyroid clonotypes with frequency above 0.001 were also detected in blood, suggesting blood repertoires may reflect the thyroid immune response. In cross-validation, the 13-signature model distinguished ophthalmopathy from stable hyperthyroidism with almost 90% sensitivity and about 81% specificity, and in the test set the corresponding values were approximately 79% and 70%. In validation, the model predicted ophthalmopathy progression with more than 70% sensitivity and 72.22% specificity; 12 predicted patients were CT-confirmed with GO in a median of around 6.5 months. No statistical method was used to set the sample size in advance, and the investigators knew which group each participant was assigned to.

The CDR3 covers 15 residues, taking in both the cysteine and the phenylalanine. The read is trimmed to its CDR3 DNA, 45 bases read in frame from base 1. The V end loses 5 bases and the J end loses 2 bases, and a stretch of 13 bases separates them. The germline V gene specifies MNHEY as CDR1 and SVGEGT as CDR2. Patients with ophthalmopathy had moderately to severely active disease, with a Clinical Activity Score of 3 or more, a NOSPECS grade of 4 or more, and a disease duration of less than 3 months. Patients with other autoimmune diseases, uncontrolled infections, pregnancy or lactation were excluded from the study. Diagnosis relied on clinical symptoms, serum thyroxine, TRAb, thyroid ultrasound and orbital computed tomography. PBMCs were isolated from more than 9 ml of fresh peripheral blood by Ficoll-Paque density gradient centrifugation. Trizol reagent was used to extract the total RNA, and its quality was then checked on an Agilent 2100 Bioanalyzer.

The receptor chain draws on TRBV6-2 or TRBV6-3 and TRBJ1-5, with the D gene not clear enough to name. The sample consisted of peripheral blood. The origin of this receptor is a woman aged 18-29 years with Graves' ophthalmopathy. Donor details come from another sample of the same person, matched by shared clones. The CDR3 reads CASSRTPGRNQPQHF. The DNA sequence is TGTGCCAGCAGTCGGACTCCTGGACGCAATCAGCCCCAGCATTTT.